One and the same sample provided the 32 T cell receptor beta chains below, sequenced in a study of T-cell reconstitution after alpha-beta-depleted transplantation in children (dated by TCRdb to the mid-2010s). Preparation of the library involved PCR. Instrument used: Illumina HiSeq 2500. To normalize quantification of the TCRbeta repertoire, the TCR libraries were built with molecular barcoding that relied on unique molecular identifiers. TCRdb applied fastp at Q25 and MiXCR to the public reads, then kept only in-frame beta chains. Rows are combined by CDR3 protein, so each entry shows the most common genes and DNA. Across this sample there are roughly 280,000 distinct CDR3 sequences, with roughly 12% seen only once. The top ten constitute around 22% of the sample. This sample's treatment or condition label indicates: allogeneic hematopoietic cell transplantation with graft depleted of TCRalphabeta T cells and CD19 B cells.

The source material was peripheral blood, sampled 180 days after TCRalphabeta/CD19-depleted stem cell transplant. Receptors originate from a male patient aged 2 to 10 who had a stem cell transplant for chronic granulomatous disease, so the T cells may come from the graft donor.

This clonotype was observed many times. The chain has TRBV13 and TRBJ2-1; D is unclear. This CDR3 is 14 amino acids long. V lost 3 bases to trimming and J lost 1 base, with 7 bases between them. Per germline, CDR1 PRHDT and CDR2 FYEKMQ (reference sequence). DNA for the CDR3: TGTGCCAGCAGCTTGAAGGAGTCCTACAATGAGCAGTTCTTC. It yields the protein CASSLKESYNEQFF. The variable domain in full, completed from reference TRBV13 and TRBJ2-1, reads AAGVIQSPRHLIKEKRETATLKCYPIPRHDTVYWYQQGPGQDPQFLISFYEKMQSDKGSIPDRFSAQQFSDYHSELNMSSLELGDSALYFCASSLKESYNEQFFGPGTRLTVL.

In its sample, this clonotype was seen a few times. The V call is TRBV28, the J call TRBJ2-7, with D perhaps assigned TRBD1 or TRBD2 (5 bases each). The CDR3 contains 14 residues. Deletions cut 2 bases from V and 5 bases from J, with 13 bases between. CDR1 and CDR2 from the germline V gene are MDHEN and SYDVKM. This CDR3 is CASSLLVGEDEQYF. In nucleotides, the CDR3 is TGTGCCAGCAGTTTACTAGTGGGGGAAGACGAGCAGTACTTC.

Ten or more counts support this clonotype. The chain recombines TRBV29-1 with TRBJ1-5; 9 bases map to TRBD1. CDR3 size: 14 residues. Germline loops: CDR1 SQVTM, CDR2 ANQGSEA. V dropped 6 bases and J dropped 4; count of bases not matched to a gene: 7. CDR3 sequence reads: CSVRTGTGNQPQHF. Here the CDR3 DNA reads TGCAGCGTGCGAACCGGGACAGGGAATCAGCCCCAGCATTTT. Looking up the rest from reference TRBV29-1 and TRBJ1-5 gives the full variable domain: SAVISQKPSRDICQRGTSLTIQCQVDSQVTMMFWYRQQPGQSLTLIATANQGSEATYESGFVIDKFPISRPNLTFSTLTVSNMSPEDSSIYLCSVRTGTGNQPQHFGDGTRLSIL.

This clonotype occurred many times. The genes are TRBV20-1 and TRBJ1-3; 8 positions match TRBD1. The CDR3 extends over 13 amino acids. The germline V gene encodes CDR1 DFQATT and CDR2 SNEGSKA (reference sequence). V was clipped by 5 bases and J by 2 bases; unmatched bases: 2. The CDR3 DNA sequence: TGCAGTGCTCCCAGGGGGCCTGGAAACACCATATATTTT. This translates into CSAPRGPGNTIYF.

The table lists this clonotype with many counts. The J gene is TRBJ2-1, the V gene TRBV9; tentative D call: TRBD1 (7 bases). V lost 0 bases, J lost 9 bases, and 13 bases lay in between. The CDR3 covers 14 residues. Germline values: CDR1 SGDLS, CDR2 YYNGEE. The CDR3 is CASSVEGRGAEQFF. CDR3 DNA: TGTGCCAGCAGCGTAGAAGGCAGGGGGGCTGAGCAGTTCTTC.

The chain has TRBV19 and TRBJ2-1; D perhaps matches TRBD2 (6 bases). Trimming pared 10 bases from V and 7 bases from J, leaving 17 bases between. The CDR3 totals 13 residues. Germline V gene lookup returns CDR1 LNHDA and CDR2 SQIVND (reference sequence). CDR3 bases: TGTGCCACCACTAGCTGGGAGTCGAATGAGCAGTTCTTC. Its translation is CATTSWESNEQFF.

This clonotype was counted many times. The chain joins TRBV5-5 to TRBJ2-7; perhaps TRBD2 as D (5 bases). From germline, CDR1 is SGHKS and CDR2 YYEKEE (reference sequence). CDR3 size: 14 residues. V was cut by 4 bases and J by 3 bases, with 14 bases left in between. CDR3 protein: CASSPTPAGYEQYF. The CDR3 region has the DNA TGTGCCAGCAGCCCCACCCCCGCGGGCTACGAGCAGTACTTC.

This clonotype was counted at least ten times. V gene TRBV29-1 combines with J gene TRBJ1-4, with D unresolved. There are 12 residues in the CDR3. The ends were cut back, 7 bases at V and 3 bases at J, with 9 bases in the middle. Germline V CDR1 and CDR2: SQVTM, ANQGSEA. The CDR3 region is CSGGNPNEKLFF. The DNA of the CDR3 is TGCAGCGGAGGGAATCCTAATGAAAAACTGTTTTTT. The whole variable domain, filled in from reference TRBV29-1 and TRBJ1-4, reads SAVISQKPSRDICQRGTSLTIQCQVDSQVTMMFWYRQQPGQSLTLIATANQGSEATYESGFVIDKFPISRPNLTFSTLTVSNMSPEDSSIYLCSGGNPNEKLFFGSGTQLSVL.

Ten or more counts support this clonotype. The chain links TRBV29-1 to TRBJ2-1; D gene uncertain. CDR3 size: 10 residues. V was cut by 7 bases and J by 8 bases, with 9 bases left in between. The V gene's germline CDR1 is SQVTM and CDR2 ANQGSEA. The CDR3 spells CSGVGYEQFF. CDR3 bases: TGCAGCGGCGTGGGATATGAGCAGTTCTTC.

This clonotype occurred many times. The chain employs TRBV27 and TRBJ2-1; D assignment may be TRBD1 or TRBD2 (5 bases each). From germline, CDR1 is MNHEY and CDR2 SMNVEV (reference sequence). The CDR3 loop spans 15 amino acids. Trimming removed 8 bases from V and 9 bases from J, with 23 bases in between. CDR3 in DNA: TGTGCCAGCGCCGCCGGGACCCAGGGCATGGGTGAGCAGTTCTTC. Its protein is CASAAGTQGMGEQFF.

This clonotype was observed many times. The rearrangement uses TRBV19 and TRBJ1-1; no firm D call. CDR1 and CDR2 from the germline V gene are LNHDA and SQIVND (reference sequence). The CDR3 has 13 residues. Between the trimmed V and J ends, which lost 3 bases and 4 bases, there was a span of 9 bases. CDR3 sequence: CASSMRVSTEAFF. Written as DNA, the CDR3 is TGTGCCAGTAGTATGAGGGTATCCACTGAAGCTTTCTTT.

This clonotype showed up many times. The V and J genes are TRBV9 and TRBJ2-2, with D maybe TRBD1 (5 bases). The ends were cut back, 2 bases at V and 4 bases at J, with 9 bases in the middle. Germline V gene sequence: CDR1 SGDLS, CDR2 YYNGEE. The CDR3 is 14 amino acids. CDR3 nucleotides: TGTGCCAGCAGCGTTAGGGGTGGCACCGGGGAGCTGTTTTTT. Protein sequence: CASSVRGGTGELFF.

The sample holds many counts of this clonotype. This chain joins TRBV5-1 and TRBJ2-5, with 9 bases that match TRBD2. V dropped 4 bases and J dropped 3; count of bases not matched to a gene: 4. The germline gives CDR1 SGHRS, CDR2 YFSETQ. The CDR3 extends over 14 amino acids. The CDR3 loop is CASSPRLAEETQYF. The CDR3 DNA sequence: TGCGCCAGCAGCCCCAGACTAGCGGAAGAGACCCAGTACTTC.

This clonotype was detected ten times or more. This chain connects TRBV18 to TRBJ1-3, with 8 nucleotides matching TRBD1. CDR3 length: 15 residues. Germline V gene data show CDR1 as KGHSH and CDR2 as LQKENI. The V segment lost 4 bases and the J segment 3 bases; nucleotides outside the gene matches: 5. Written as DNA, the CDR3 is TGTGCCAGCTCACAACAAGACAGGGGTGGAAACACCATATATTTT. This codes for CASSQQDRGGNTIYF.

This clonotype was observed many times. The chain is built from TRBV12-3 or TRBV12-4 and TRBJ1-2; 9 nucleotides line up with TRBD1. J was trimmed by 4 bases and V by 5 bases; bases with no gene match: 8. This CDR3 region has 15 residues. The CDR3 coding sequence is TGTGCCAGCAGTACTAGGGAACAGGGGGCCTATGGCTACACCTTC. It translates to CASSTREQGAYGYTF.

This clonotype showed up many times. The gene calls are TRBV20-1 and TRBJ2-5, with D perhaps matching TRBD1 (5 bases). V was pared by 0 bases and J by 4 bases, with 15 bases between. Germline CDR1 reads DFQATT; CDR2 reads SNEGSKA (reference sequence). The CDR3 extends over 15 amino acids. The CDR3 region is CSARDLGQGSETQYF. Written as DNA, the CDR3 is TGCAGTGCTAGAGATCTGGGGCAGGGCTCAGAGACCCAGTACTTC.

This clonotype was seen more than once but under ten times. This chain's CDR3 is CASSRKDYEQYF. The CDR3 DNA reads as TGCGCCAGCAGCCGTAAAGACTACGAGCAGTACTTC. The chain employs TRBV23-1 and TRBJ2-7, with D uncertain. TRBV23-1 belongs to the ORF category, with a function that is uncertain. The CDR3 spans 12 residues. The V end was cut by 6 bases, the J end by 3 bases, with 9 bases between.

Note on this clonotype: A much larger clone lies a single base off, so this may be a read error. The J gene is TRBJ2-4, the V gene TRBV5-1, with 7 bases aligning to TRBD1. CDR1 and CDR2 from the germline V gene are SGHRS and YFSETQ. V dropped 0 bases and J dropped 5; count of bases not matched to a gene: 2. The CDR3 has 14 amino acids. CDR3 region: CASSLDGTENIQYF. CDR3 coding DNA: TGCGCCAGCAGCTTGGATGGGACAGAAAACATTCAGTACTTC.

This clonotype came up a few times. The chain combines TRBV14 with TRBJ2-7, with D unclear. Germline CDR1 SGHDN, CDR2 FVKESK. The CDR3 totals 14 residues. Trimming cost V 0 bases and J 6 bases, with 12 bases left between them. CDR3 loop: CASSQDSVTGEQYF. CDR3 in DNA: TGTGCCAGCAGCCAAGATAGTGTAACGGGCGAGCAGTACTTC.

This clonotype has more than one count but fewer than ten. The rearrangement joins TRBV19 to TRBJ2-7; no clear D gene. V lost 6 bases, J lost 0 bases, and 9 bases lay in between. Looked up from germline, CDR1 is LNHDA and CDR2 is SQIVND (reference sequence). This CDR3 comprises 13 residues. The CDR3 DNA follows: TGTGCCAGTAGACCAGATTACTCCTACGAGCAGTACTTC. Its protein product is CASRPDYSYEQYF.

This clonotype was recorded many times. The chain is built from TRBV28 and TRBJ2-1; 8 bases fit TRBD2. From germline, CDR1 is MDHEN and CDR2 SYDVKM. The CDR3 length is 14 residues. The V and J ends lost 6 bases and 5 bases, in that order; junction bases with no gene match: 6. This chain's CDR3 is CASSQSGRNNEQFF. The CDR3 nucleotides read TGTGCCAGCAGCCAGAGCGGGAGAAACAATGAGCAGTTCTTC.

Many counts were recorded for this clonotype. The CDR3: CASSKGGSGSYNEQFF. CDR3 sequence (DNA): TGTGCCAGCAGTAAGGGTGGTAGCGGGAGTTACAATGAGCAGTTCTTC. The chain has TRBV3-1 and TRBJ2-1; 9 bases are shared with TRBD2. This CDR3 has 16 residues. Losses at the gene ends were 6 bases for V and 4 bases for J; bases not matched to a gene: 10. The germline V gene has CDR1 LGHDT and CDR2 YNNKEL (reference sequence).

This clonotype was recorded at least ten times. The chain recombines TRBV4-1 with TRBJ1-1; 7 nucleotides align to TRBD1. V lost 2 bases to trimming and J lost 1 base; unmatched junction nucleotides: 10. Germline-derived CDR1 and CDR2 are MGHRA and YSYEKL. There are 17 residues in the CDR3. Here the CDR3 reads CASSQRQGEITNTEAFF. In DNA, the CDR3 is TGCGCCAGCAGCCAACGACAGGGAGAGATAACGAACACTGAAGCTTTCTTT.

Points on this clonotype: At one boundary the junction diverges from the germline segment, which might be a read error. The chain employs TRBV20-1 and TRBJ2-2, with TRBD1 matching 9 bases. The CDR3 sequence is 17 residues long. Germline CDR1 and CDR2: DFQATT and SNEGSKA (reference sequence). The chain's CDR3 is CCARGDRVWNTAGELFF. CDR3 coding DNA: TGCTGTGCTAGAGGGGACAGGGTATGGAACACCGCCGGGGAGCTGTTTTTT.

This clonotype was found many times. The chain is built from TRBV7-2 and TRBJ2-5, with 14 bases matching TRBD2. V shed 6 bases and J 2 bases; nucleotides not matched to a gene: 5. This CDR3 is built from 16 residues. Germline V gives CDR1 SGHTA, CDR2 FQGNSA. The CDR3 DNA is TGTGCCAGCAGACTAGGACTAGCGGGGGGACAAGAGACCCAGTACTTC. Its protein is CASRLGLAGGQETQYF.

This clonotype has a count of ten or more. The chain links TRBV4-1 to TRBJ2-7; 8 bases match TRBD1. V gave up 3 bases and J gave up 4 bases; unmatched junction bases: 2. The CDR3 is 13 residues long. Germline values: CDR1 MGHRA, CDR2 YSYEKL. CDR3 DNA sequence: TGCGCCAGCAGCCACTGGACAGGGTACGAGCAGTACTTC. It encodes CASSHWTGYEQYF.

This clonotype occurred many times. The chain links TRBV18 to TRBJ2-7; 7 bases align to TRBD2. CDR3 size: 16 residues. Per the germline V gene, CDR1 is KGHSH and CDR2 is LQKENI. The junction had 11 bases not matched to a gene; V was cut back by 3 bases and J by 3 bases. The CDR3 region is CASSPIAGDVVYEQYF. The CDR3 DNA is TGTGCCAGCTCACCGATTGCGGGAGATGTAGTCTACGAGCAGTACTTC.

The table lists this clonotype with many counts. CDR3 in amino acids: CATSGLSGSGANVLTF. The CDR3 DNA follows: TGTGCCACCAGCGGATTATCCGGTTCTGGGGCCAACGTCCTGACTTTC. This chain uses TRBV15 with TRBJ2-6; no reliable D call. The CDR3 sequence is 16 residues long. V was clipped by 5 bases and J by 1 base, with 12 bases between them. Germline CDR1 and CDR2: LNHNV and YYDKDF (reference sequence).

This clonotype has at least ten counts. CDR3 residues: CASSLLSGRVYNEQFF. In DNA form, the CDR3 reads TGTGCCAGCAGCCTCCTTAGCGGGAGGGTCTACAATGAGCAGTTCTTC. The chain recombines TRBV7-3 with TRBJ2-1; 11 nucleotides agree with TRBD2. Germline V gene data show CDR1 as SGHTA and CDR2 as FQGTGA. V lost 5 bases, J lost 3 bases, and 6 bases stayed unmatched. The CDR3 runs 16 residues.

This clonotype was seen repeatedly, ten times or more. The CDR3 spells CASSLNRAGANVLTF. CDR3 bases: TGTGCCAGCAGCTTAAACAGGGCTGGGGCCAACGTCCTGACTTTC. This rearrangement joins TRBV7-3 to TRBJ2-6, with D possibly TRBD1 on 6 matching bases. This CDR3 has 15 amino acids. V was trimmed by 1 base and J by 2 bases, leaving 6 bases between them. Germline V gene data show CDR1 as SGHTA and CDR2 as FQGTGA. Filled out from reference TRBV7-3 and TRBJ2-6, the complete variable domain reads GAGVSQTPSNKVTEKGKYVELRCDPISGHTALYWYRQSLGQGPEFLIYFQGTGAADDSGLPNDRFFAVRPEGSVSTLKIQRTERGDSAVYLCASSLNRAGANVLTFGAGSRLTVL.

This clonotype was recorded at least ten times. The V and J genes are TRBV3-1 and TRBJ2-7; the D gene could be TRBD1 or TRBD2 (5 bases each). Trimming left V 1 base short and J 4 bases short, with 8 bases between. Germline V lookup: CDR1 LGHDT, CDR2 YNNKEL (reference sequence). The CDR3 is 13 residues long. CDR3 sequence: CASSQAGGYEQYF. The CDR3 region has the DNA TGTGCCAGCAGCCAAGCTGGGGGTTACGAGCAGTACTTC.

This clonotype was counted ten times or more. V is TRBV7-2 and J is TRBJ2-2; perhaps D is TRBD1 or TRBD2 (6 bases each). Trimming cost V 5 bases and J 4 bases, with 17 bases left between them. Germline-derived CDR1 and CDR2 are SGHTA and FQGNSA. CDR3 size: 16 residues. The chain's CDR3 is CASSRRGGLGTGELFF. The CDR3 nucleotides read TGTGCCAGCAGCCGCAGAGGGGGGCTGGGCACCGGGGAGCTGTTTTTT.